This TCR beta chain was observed in a study of patients and donors after allogeneic stem cell transplantation. CDR3 length: 12 amino acids. V lost 4 bases and J lost 6, with 8 bases in between. The V gene's germline CDR1 is SGHVS and CDR2 FQNEAQ. TCRdb redid the calling of the RT-PCR reads with MiXCR, one entry per CDR3 protein. The sample has roughly 960,000 distinct CDR3 sequences; roughly 18% are singletons. Sequences were obtained from blood, either unsorted or a sorted T cell fraction (not recorded which). The receptor's source is a human donor who was either an allogeneic HSCT recipient or a stem cell or donor lymphocyte infusion donor (not recorded which). It is not recorded whose cells these are; they may come from a transplant donor. This chain links TRBV7-8 with TRBJ2-3; D unclear. CDR3 in DNA: TGTGCCAGCAGCTCCTCGCGTGATACGCAGTATTTT. This gives the protein CASSSSRDTQYF.